This entry lists 23 T cell receptor beta chains sequenced from one sample in a study of memory CD4+ T cells and cytomegalovirus serostatus. The sort gate was single viable CD3+CD4+CD8-CD45RO+ cells for memory CD4+ T cells. The protocol was immunoSEQ multiplex PCR, while the TCRdb copy is restricted to in-frame clones and leaves out a portion. The table lists some 52,000 clones, around 82% of them singletons. The sample consisted of memory CD4+ T cells from blood. The receptors derive from an adult in good health and CMV-seropositive.

The chain recombines TRBV6-1 with TRBJ1-5; no firm D call. The CDR3 has 13 amino acids. Looked up from germline, CDR1 is MNHNS and CDR2 is SASEGT. V was trimmed by 8 bases and J by 10 bases, leaving 18 bases between them. Here the CDR3 reads CASAYSGLPPQHF. Written as DNA, the CDR3 is TGTGCCAGCGCCTACTCCGGGTTGCCCCCCCAGCATTTT.

The chain employs TRBV6-1 and TRBJ1-2; no reliable D call. Germline assignment: CDR1 MNHNS and CDR2 SASEGT. V lost 6 bases and J lost 5, with 13 bases in between. The CDR3 has 13 amino acids. DNA of the CDR3: TGTGCCAGCAGAGTCGTGGGCGGGTATGGCTACACCTTC. It yields the protein CASRVVGGYGYTF.

V and J are TRBV30 and TRBJ2-1, with D uncertain. Germline loops: CDR1 GTSNPN, CDR2 SVGIG (reference sequence). This CDR3 is 13 amino acids long. Trimming shortened V by 3 bases and J by 5 bases, and 11 bases separated the two germline ends. The CDR3 DNA is TGTGCCTGGAGCCGAGGTTTTGACAATGAGCAGTTCTTC. Protein product: CAWSRGFDNEQFF.

The chain joins TRBV9 to TRBJ2-5; TRBD1 matches 7 bases. Germline V lookup: CDR1 SGDLS, CDR2 YYNGEE. V lost 3 bases, J lost 5 bases, and 7 bases stayed unmatched. CDR3 length: 14 amino acids. CDR3 region: CASSANTGAETQYF. The CDR3 DNA is TGTGCCAGCAGCGCGAATACAGGGGCGGAGACCCAGTACTTC. The full variable domain, with the rest looked up from reference TRBV9 and TRBJ2-5, is DSGVTQTPKHLITATGQRVTLRCSPRSGDLSVYWYQQSLDQGLQFLIQYYNGEERAKGNILERFSAQQFPDLHSELNLSSLELGDSALYFCASSANTGAETQYFGPGTRLLVL.

This chain uses TRBV14 with TRBJ1-1, with 8 bases aligning to TRBD1. The CDR3 totals 13 residues. J was trimmed by 4 bases and V by 3 bases; bases with no gene match: 1. The germline gives CDR1 SGHDN, CDR2 FVKESK. CDR3 amino acids: CASSQGTGTEAFF. DNA for the CDR3: TGTGCCAGCAGCCAGGGGACAGGCACTGAAGCTTTCTTT.

This clone was counted once. The V and J genes are TRBV29-1 and TRBJ2-5; 9 bases are shared with TRBD2. V lost 3 bases to trimming and J lost 5 bases; unmatched junction nucleotides: 7. CDR3 length equals 14 residues. Germline CDR1 SQVTM, CDR2 ANQGSEA. This CDR3 reads CSVEPAGGRETQYF. CDR3 nucleotide sequence: TGCAGCGTTGAGCCCGCGGGGGGGCGGGAGACCCAGTACTTC.

J is TRBJ2-7 and V is TRBV7-2; TRBD1 aligns across 9 bases. Germline V gene lookup returns CDR1 SGHTA and CDR2 FQGNSA. Trimming took 1 base from V and 5 from J; bases not matched to a gene: 6. This CDR3 is built from 15 residues. The CDR3 sequence is CASSLVTGGVHEQYF. The CDR3 nucleotides are TGTGCCAGCAGCTTAGTGACAGGGGGAGTCCACGAGCAGTACTTC.

The chain employs TRBV5-1 and TRBJ2-7; weak D call: TRBD2 (6 bases). Between the trimmed V and J ends, which lost 4 bases and 3 bases, there was a span of 20 bases. The CDR3 loop spans 16 amino acids. Germline CDR1 and CDR2: SGHRS and YFSETQ. The DNA of the CDR3 is TGCGCCAGCAGCCCTCTCCGGGGGACTTCACTCTACGAGCAGTACTTC. Translation gives CASSPLRGTSLYEQYF.

The chain is built from TRBV7-2 and TRBJ1-1; no firm D call. Germline V gene lookup returns CDR1 SGHTA and CDR2 FQGNSA. V was cut by 1 base and J by 8 bases, with 5 bases left in between. The CDR3 runs to 11 residues. In nucleotides, the CDR3 is TGTGCCAGCAGCTTAGTCAGGGAAGCTTTCTTT. Translating it yields CASSLVREAFF.

The J gene is TRBJ1-1, the V gene TRBV6-5; D is unclear. V lost 4 bases, J lost 3 bases, and 9 bases lay in between. The CDR3 has 13 residues. Per the germline V gene, CDR1 is MNHEY and CDR2 is SVGAGI. Here the CDR3 DNA reads TGTGCCAGCAGTTCCCAGGATTACACTGAAGCTTTCTTT. Encoded protein: CASSSQDYTEAFF.

To note about this clone: One junction end disagrees with the germline gene, perhaps due to a read error. The rearrangement links TRBV6-6 to TRBJ2-1; D ambiguous. This CDR3 spans 14 amino acids. Germline lookup yields CDR1 MNHNY and CDR2 SVGAGI (reference sequence). The CDR3 is CASSNSNSYNEQFF. The CDR3 DNA reads as TGTGCCAGCAGTAACTCTAACTCCTACAATGAGCAGTTCTTC.

The V and J genes are TRBV6-5 and TRBJ1-6; unclear D gene. From germline, CDR1 is MNHEY and CDR2 SVGAGI. The CDR3 spans 14 residues. The germline V and J ends were trimmed by 6 bases and 10 bases, with 16 bases remaining between them. As DNA, the CDR3 is TGTGCCAGCAGATTCAGGTCGCCGGGCTCACCCCTCCACTTT. Translated, it gives CASRFRSPGSPLHF.

The J gene is TRBJ2-4, the V gene TRBV4-1, with D perhaps TRBD2 (6 bases). Per the germline V gene, CDR1 is MGHRA and CDR2 is YSYEKL. Trimming removed 1 base at V and 0 bases at J, with 16 bases between. This CDR3 spans 18 amino acids. The CDR3 loop reads CASSQGSAGLVAKNIQYF. In DNA form, the CDR3 reads TGCGCCAGCAGCCAAGGCTCGGCGGGATTGGTAGCCAAAAACATTCAGTACTTC.

The chain couples TRBV6-6 to TRBJ1-1, with D hard to call. Germline V gene lookup returns CDR1 MNHNY and CDR2 SVGAGI (reference sequence). V gave up 4 bases and J gave up 2 bases, with 8 bases separating them. The CDR3 has 13 amino acids. CDR3 sequence: CASSSEGNTEAFF. Here the CDR3 DNA reads TGTGCCAGCAGTTCTGAGGGTAACACTGAAGCTTTCTTT.

This clone appeared once. The chain employs TRBV7-9 and TRBJ2-3, with 9 bases lining up with TRBD2. The CDR3 contains 16 residues. J lost 2 bases, V lost 4 bases, and 7 bases had no gene match. CDR1 is SEHNR, CDR2 FQNEAQ, per germline (reference sequence). The CDR3, as DNA: TGTGCCAGCAGCTATCGGACTAGCGATTACACAGATACGCAGTATTTT. Protein product: CASSYRTSDYTDTQYF.

This rearrangement joins TRBV10-3 to TRBJ1-2; possible D gene TRBD1, 5 bases. This CDR3 is 16 amino acids long. Germline V lookup: CDR1 ENHRY, CDR2 SYGVKD. V dropped 0 bases and J dropped 0 bases, with 11 bases sitting between them. In nucleotides, the CDR3 is TGTGCCATCAGTGAGTCGAGTCAGGGCCCTAACTATGGCTACACCTTC. This gives the protein CAISESSQGPNYGYTF.

The chain combines TRBV5-1 with TRBJ2-2; D not certain. The ends were cut back, 0 bases at V and 6 bases at J, with 6 bases in the middle. The CDR3 loop spans 13 amino acids. Per the germline V gene, CDR1 is SGHRS and CDR2 is YFSETQ. CDR3 protein: CASSLVRAGELFF. The CDR3 region has the DNA TGCGCCAGCAGCTTGGTTAGAGCCGGGGAGCTGTTTTTT.

The J gene is TRBJ2-5, the V gene TRBV7-2; 7 nucleotides match TRBD1. The CDR3 loop spans 16 amino acids. The V gene end was trimmed by 1 base and the J gene end by 2 bases; junction bases not matched to a gene: 7. Per germline, CDR1 SGHTA and CDR2 FQGNSA. The CDR3 sequence: CASSLGPTGIQETQYF. CDR3 DNA: TGTGCCAGCAGCTTAGGCCCGACAGGGATTCAAGAGACCCAGTACTTC.

V is TRBV18 and J is TRBJ1-1, with D possibly matching TRBD1 (6 bases). The ends were cut back, 0 bases at V and 1 base at J, with 6 bases in the middle. Per the germline V gene, CDR1 is KGHSH and CDR2 is LQKENI. The CDR3 extends over 14 amino acids. CDR3 in amino acids: CASSPPQGNTEAFF. CDR3 in DNA: TGTGCCAGCTCACCACCACAGGGGAACACTGAAGCTTTCTTT.

This clone was found a few times. The chain is built from TRBV7-2 and TRBJ1-1; 12 nucleotides line up with TRBD1. Germline assignment: CDR1 SGHTA and CDR2 FQGNSA. V was clipped by 2 bases and J by 10 bases; unmatched bases: 11. The CDR3 extends over 16 amino acids. The CDR3 nucleotides are TGTGCCAGCAGCTTACAGGGACAGGGGGCGTTAGGTCCAGCTTTCTTT. Translation gives CASSLQGQGALGPAFF.

The V and J genes are TRBV6-6 and TRBJ2-7, with D tentatively TRBD1 or TRBD2 (5 bases each). Per the germline V gene, CDR1 is MNHNY and CDR2 is SVGAGI (reference sequence). Trimming left V 5 bases short and J 0 bases short, with 17 bases between. CDR3 length: 16 residues. This CDR3 is CASSPRGGTDSYEQYF. CDR3 nucleotides: TGTGCCAGCAGTCCCCGCGGTGGGACGGACTCCTACGAGCAGTACTTC.

The chain recombines TRBV6-4 with TRBJ2-1, with TRBD2 identical over 9 bases. The germline gives CDR1 MRHNA, CDR2 SNTAGT. The CDR3 has 15 residues. The V gene end was trimmed by 6 bases and the J gene end by 9 bases; junction bases not matched to a gene: 12. This CDR3 reads CASRISAGGRGEQFF. Written as DNA, the CDR3 is TGTGCCAGCAGGATCTCGGCGGGGGGGCGTGGTGAGCAGTTCTTC.

The chain couples TRBV28 to TRBJ2-5; 11 nucleotides agree with TRBD2. Germline CDR1 and CDR2: MDHEN and SYDVKM. The CDR3 is 15 residues long. With V trimmed by 6 bases and J by 5 bases, 8 bases remained unmatched. This CDR3 reads CASSPSGRREETQYF. Here the CDR3 DNA reads TGTGCCAGCAGCCCTAGCGGGAGGAGGGAGGAGACCCAGTACTTC.